These 9 T cell receptor beta chains originate from one sample sequenced in a study of blood T cell repertoires in COVID-19. Clones were sequenced by immunoSEQ multiplex PCR, and TCRdb holds only the in-frame ones, with some missing. The sample lists approximately 300,000 clones, approximately 86% occurring once. Material: peripheral blood. These TCRs come from a woman between 45 and 65 years old who had recovered from COVID-19.

This chain uses TRBV27 with TRBJ1-5; 8 bases align to TRBD1. Germline V CDR1 and CDR2: MNHEY, SMNVEV (reference sequence). V trimming: 3 bases; J trimming: 9 bases; junction bases outside the gene matches: 10. The CDR3 totals 15 residues. DNA of the CDR3: TGTGCCAGCAGTTTGTCCGGGACAGGAATTCCGCCCCAGCATTTT. It codes for CASSLSGTGIPPQHF.

The chain combines TRBV28 with TRBJ2-3; 10 nucleotides line up with TRBD2. J lost 1 base, V lost 6 bases, and 7 bases had no gene match. This CDR3 is 16 amino acids long. Germline loops: CDR1 MDHEN, CDR2 SYDVKM. DNA for the CDR3: TGTGCCAGCAGCTCCCCTCTAGCGGGGGGCACAGATACGCAGTATTTT. Its translation is CASSSPLAGGTDTQYF.

V is TRBV6-5 and J is TRBJ1-5; D is uncertain. V lost 4 bases and J lost 1, with 5 bases in between. Germline CDR1 reads MNHEY; CDR2 reads SVGAGI. The CDR3 consists of 13 residues. CDR3 sequence: CASSFQSNQPQHF. CDR3 DNA sequence: TGTGCCAGCAGTTTCCAAAGCAATCAGCCCCAGCATTTT.

The V and J genes are TRBV5-1 and TRBJ1-2; 10 bases fit TRBD1. This CDR3 comprises 17 residues. The J segment lost 2 bases and the V segment lost 4 bases, leaving 11 bases of the junction unmatched. The germline V gene has CDR1 SGHRS and CDR2 YFSETQ. CDR3 DNA sequence: TGCGCCAGCAGCGCTGCATGGGGGACAGGGGTGAACTATGGCTACACCTTC. This translates into CASSAAWGTGVNYGYTF.

The chain employs TRBV6-2 or TRBV6-3 and TRBJ1-5; 10 nucleotides agree with TRBD1. The CDR3 loop spans 17 amino acids. Germline V gives CDR1 MNHEY, CDR2 SVGEGT. J was trimmed by 1 base and V by 7 bases; bases with no gene match: 10. The CDR3 DNA follows: TGTGCCAGCACCCCGGGACAGGGGAGTACGAGCAATCAGCCCCAGCATTTT. This codes for CASTPGQGSTSNQPQHF.

The chain employs TRBV10-3 and TRBJ2-5; D is ambiguous. The germline V gene encodes CDR1 ENHRY and CDR2 SYGVKD. The CDR3 length is 13 residues. V lost 4 bases and J 4 bases, leaving 10 bases between the germline ends. CDR3 residues: CAISVKWAETQYF. Here the CDR3 DNA reads TGTGCCATCAGTGTCAAGTGGGCAGAGACCCAGTACTTC.

Only a few counts were recorded for this clone. The chain uses TRBV5-4 and TRBJ1-2; 8 bases map to TRBD1. This CDR3 spans 14 amino acids. The trim removed 2 bases at V and 6 bases at J, leaving 6 bases unmatched. The V gene's germline CDR1 is SGHNT and CDR2 YYREEE (reference sequence). As DNA, the CDR3 is TGTGCCAGCAGCTTCGGGACAGGCCTCGATGGCTACACCTTC. Translation gives CASSFGTGLDGYTF.

The chain employs TRBV29-1 and TRBJ1-1; D is perhaps TRBD1 (5 bases). The ends were cut back, 7 bases at V and 5 bases at J, with 17 bases in the middle. CDR3 length: 13 residues. CDR1 and CDR2 from the germline V gene are SQVTM and ANQGSEA. The DNA of the CDR3 is TGCAGCGCGGACCAGGGAAGAGAAACTGAAGCTTTCTTT. It codes for CSADQGRETEAFF. Full variable domain (remainder filled in from reference TRBV29-1 and TRBJ1-1): SAVISQKPSRDICQRGTSLTIQCQVDSQVTMMFWYRQQPGQSLTLIATANQGSEATYESGFVIDKFPISRPNLTFSTLTVSNMSPEDSSIYLCSADQGRETEAFFGQGTRLTVV.

V is TRBV9 and J is TRBJ2-6; D gene uncertain. V dropped 2 bases and J dropped 1 base, with 13 bases sitting between them. Germline V lookup: CDR1 SGDLS, CDR2 YYNGEE. The CDR3 length is 17 residues. Written as DNA, the CDR3 is TGTGCCAGCAGCGTGAGCCCCCATTTGTCTGGGGCCAACGTCCTGACTTTC. It codes for CASSVSPHLSGANVLTF. Supplemented by reference TRBV9 and TRBJ2-6, the full variable domain reads DSGVTQTPKHLITATGQRVTLRCSPRSGDLSVYWYQQSLDQGLQFLIQYYNGEERAKGNILERFSAQQFPDLHSELNLSSLELGDSALYFCASSVSPHLSGANVLTFGAGSRLTVL.